These 32 T cell receptor beta chains originate from one sample sequenced in a study of blood T cell repertoires in COVID-19. Assay: immunoSEQ multiplex PCR; the TCRdb copy retains only in-frame clones and omits some. The sample records about 200,000 clones, roughly 85% being singletons. Material for sequencing was peripheral blood. The receptors originated from an elderly woman with acute or convalescent COVID-19.

The chain joins TRBV30 to TRBJ2-5; TRBD2 is a possible D gene (5 bases). The CDR3 runs to 12 residues. V dropped 3 bases and J dropped 7 bases, with 12 bases sitting between them. The germline V gene encodes CDR1 GTSNPN and CDR2 SVGIG (reference sequence). The CDR3 is CAWRSQEGTQYF. The CDR3 nucleotides are TGTGCCTGGAGGTCCCAAGAGGGGACCCAGTACTTC.

The chain is built from TRBV12-3 or TRBV12-4 and TRBJ1-2; no clear D gene. Trimming pared 1 base from V and 1 base from J, leaving 4 bases between. This CDR3 comprises 13 residues. The CDR3 DNA sequence: TGTGCCAGCAGTTTAGACAGTAACTATGGCTACACCTTC. It translates to CASSLDSNYGYTF.

The rearrangement uses TRBV7-2 and TRBJ2-2; 14 bases are shared with TRBD2. With V trimmed by 4 bases and J by 4 bases, 5 bases remained unmatched. Per the germline V gene, CDR1 is SGHTA and CDR2 is FQGNSA. There are 17 residues in the CDR3. For the CDR3, the DNA is TGTGCCAGCAGCTATATGGGACTAGCGGGAGCCACCGGGGAGCTGTTTTTT. Its protein is CASSYMGLAGATGELFF.

The chain couples TRBV25-1 to TRBJ2-2; 11 bases align to TRBD1. Germline V lookup: CDR1 MGHDK, CDR2 SYGVNS. J was trimmed by 3 bases and V by 4 bases; bases with no gene match: 10. The CDR3 is made up of 18 amino acids. As DNA, the CDR3 is TGTGCCAGCAGTGCCCAGTTTAGGGGACAGGGGGACACCGGGGAGCTGTTTTTT. This codes for CASSAQFRGQGDTGELFF. Supplemented by reference TRBV25-1 and TRBJ2-2, the full variable domain reads EADIYQTPRYLVIGTGKKITLECSQTMGHDKMYWYQQDPGMELHLIHYSYGVNSTEKGDLSSESTVSRIRTEHFPLTLESARPSHTSQYLCASSAQFRGQGDTGELFFGEGSRLTVL.

This rearrangement joins TRBV24-1 to TRBJ2-5; TRBD2 matches 8 bases. The V gene's germline CDR1 is KGHDR and CDR2 SFDVKD. After removal of 3 bases from V and 1 base from J, the junction contained 6 bases not matched to a gene. The CDR3 runs to 16 residues. The CDR3 DNA reads TGTGCCACCAGTGATGGGGGTAGCGGGGCCCAAGAGACCCAGTACTTC. Translation gives CATSDGGSGAQETQYF.

V usage is TRBV24-1 and J usage is TRBJ2-3; 7 nucleotides match TRBD2. The CDR3 covers 15 residues. V lost 7 bases, J lost 1 base, and 7 bases stayed unmatched. Germline CDR1 KGHDR, CDR2 SFDVKD. This CDR3 is CATSELAKGTDTQYF. The CDR3 coding sequence is TGTGCCACCAGCGAACTAGCGAAGGGCACAGATACGCAGTATTTT.

The chain carries TRBV6-5 and TRBJ1-2; D is uncertain. The V and J ends lost 6 bases and 3 bases respectively, with 11 bases between them. Germline-derived CDR1 and CDR2 are MNHEY and SVGAGI. The CDR3 covers 13 residues. CDR3: CASSAREDYGYTF. Here the CDR3 DNA reads TGTGCCAGCAGCGCGCGGGAAGACTATGGCTACACCTTC.

The V call is TRBV27, the J call TRBJ2-6; 12 nucleotides line up with TRBD2. The V and J ends lost 0 bases and 1 base, in that order; junction bases with no gene match: 4. The CDR3 totals 19 residues. Germline V gene data show CDR1 as MNHEY and CDR2 as SMNVEV (reference sequence). CDR3: CASSLSTSGSGSGANVLTF. The CDR3, as DNA: TGTGCCAGCAGTTTATCGACTAGCGGGAGCGGATCTGGGGCCAACGTCCTGACTTTC.

The rearrangement joins TRBV6-5 to TRBJ1-1; 7 positions match TRBD1. The V gene's germline CDR1 is MNHEY and CDR2 SVGAGI. V lost 6 bases and J lost 4; bases outside the gene matches: 8. The CDR3 spans 14 residues. The CDR3 coding sequence is TGTGCCAGCAGCCTATTCGACAGGGCCACTGAAGCTTTCTTT. It is translated as CASSLFDRATEAFF.

The chain is built from TRBV5-1 and TRBJ2-1, with 7 positions matching TRBD2. In germline, CDR1 is SGHRS, CDR2 YFSETQ. The V gene end was trimmed by 2 bases and the J gene end by 6 bases; junction bases not matched to a gene: 8. The CDR3 sequence is 15 residues long. CDR3 sequence: CASSLGGRGSNEQFF. The CDR3 DNA sequence: TGCGCCAGCAGCTTAGGTGGGAGGGGCTCCAATGAGCAGTTCTTC.

This chain links TRBV28 with TRBJ2-7; tentative D call: TRBD2 (6 bases). The CDR3 loop spans 14 amino acids. Trimming took 5 bases from V and 2 from J, leaving 13 bases between them. Germline values: CDR1 MDHEN, CDR2 SYDVKM. CDR3 region: CASSHGGFAYEQYF. CDR3 in DNA: TGTGCCAGCAGTCACGGGGGATTTGCCTACGAGCAGTACTTC.

This clone occurred a few times. The chain is built from TRBV18 and TRBJ1-2, with D unclear. Trimming took 0 bases from V and 4 from J, leaving 15 bases between them. From germline, CDR1 is KGHSH and CDR2 LQKENI. The CDR3 runs 16 residues. CDR3 amino acids: CASSPPSIGGIYGYTF. DNA for the CDR3: TGTGCCAGCTCACCACCGTCAATCGGCGGGATCTATGGCTACACCTTC.

The V call is TRBV18, the J call TRBJ1-6; the D gene is possibly TRBD1 (5 bases). CDR1 is KGHSH and CDR2 is LQKENI in the germline V gene. The CDR3 length is 16 residues. Trimming shortened V by 2 bases and J by 5 bases, and 13 bases separated the two germline ends. CDR3 loop: CASSPFSMTDNSPLHF. The DNA of the CDR3 is TGTGCCAGCTCACCATTCAGCATGACAGATAATTCACCCCTCCACTTT. Full variable domain (outside the CDR3, taken from reference TRBV18 and TRBJ1-6): NAGVMQNPRHLVRRRGQEARLRCSPMKGHSHVYWYRQLPEEGLKFMVYLQKENIIDESGMPKERFSAEFPKEGPSILRIQQVVRGDSAAYFCASSPFSMTDNSPLHFGNGTRLTVT.

CDR3 region: CASSLQANGIGNTIYF. CDR3 bases: TGTGCCAGCAGCTTACAGGCGAATGGAATTGGAAACACCATATATTTT. The chain links TRBV11-2 to TRBJ1-3, with D uncertain. Trimming removed 2 bases from V and 3 bases from J, with 14 bases in between. This CDR3 is built from 16 residues. CDR1 and CDR2 (germline): SGHAT, FQNNGV.

Worth noting for this clone: Germline and junction disagree at one end, which may indicate a read error. The chain recombines TRBV7-7 with TRBJ2-5, with 7 positions matching TRBD2. This CDR3 region has 14 residues. CDR1 SSHAT and CDR2 FNYEAQ come from the germline V gene (reference sequence). The CDR3 DNA sequence: TGTGCTAGCAGCGTCTACGCGGGAGAGGAGACCCAGTACTTC. Protein sequence: CASSVYAGEETQYF.

V and J are TRBV7-2 and TRBJ1-1, with D maybe TRBD1 (6 bases). The CDR3 covers 14 residues. Per the germline V gene, CDR1 is SGHTA and CDR2 is FQGNSA. Trimming stripped 5 bases from V and 5 bases from J, with 15 bases between. The DNA of the CDR3 is TGTGCCAGCAGCCCCAGACAGGCTGGGACTGAAGCTTTCTTT. Translating it yields CASSPRQAGTEAFF.

This clone was observed a single time. The genes are TRBV5-1 and TRBJ2-3, with D possibly being TRBD2 (5 bases). Looked up from germline, CDR1 is SGHRS and CDR2 is YFSETQ. This CDR3 is 15 amino acids long. V was trimmed by 1 base and J by 2 bases, leaving 11 bases between them. CDR3 sequence: CASSLSRGPTDTQYF. The CDR3 nucleotides read TGCGCCAGCAGCTTGTCACGAGGGCCCACAGATACGCAGTATTTT.

V and J are TRBV5-1 and TRBJ1-1; 7 nucleotides line up with TRBD1. Germline V gives CDR1 SGHRS, CDR2 YFSETQ. V shed 4 bases and J 5 bases; nucleotides not matched to a gene: 8. This CDR3 spans 14 amino acids. CDR3 sequence reads: CASSPGQDRTEAFF. In DNA form, the CDR3 reads TGCGCCAGCAGCCCTGGACAGGATAGGACTGAAGCTTTCTTT. Full variable domain (outside the CDR3, taken from reference TRBV5-1 and TRBJ1-1): KAGVTQTPRYLIKTRGQQVTLSCSPISGHRSVSWYQQTPGQGLQFLFEYFSETQRNKGNFPGRFSGRQFSNSRSEMNVSTLELGDSALYLCASSPGQDRTEAFFGQGTRLTVV.

The chain carries TRBV24-1 and TRBJ1-1; possible D gene TRBD1, 5 bases. The germline V gene has CDR1 KGHDR and CDR2 SFDVKD. The length of the CDR3 is 13 residues. V lost 9 bases to trimming and J lost 0 bases, with 10 bases between them. The CDR3 region is CATEGAVNTEAFF. The CDR3 DNA follows: TGTGCCACCGAAGGGGCAGTGAACACTGAAGCTTTCTTT.

The chain couples TRBV7-3 to TRBJ1-3; D is unresolved. V lost 0 bases and J 4 bases, leaving 4 bases between the germline ends. CDR1 SGHTA and CDR2 FQGTGA come from the germline V gene. The CDR3 sequence is 13 residues long. CDR3 nucleotide sequence: TGTGCCAGCAGCTTAACGCAGGGAAACACCATATATTTT. Translating it yields CASSLTQGNTIYF.

CDR3 in amino acids: CASSPLTYSSGNTIYF. In DNA form, the CDR3 reads TGCGCCAGCAGCCCGTTGACATACAGCTCTGGAAACACCATATATTTT. This rearrangement joins TRBV5-1 to TRBJ1-3; D is unresolved. The CDR3 sequence is 16 residues long. The germline V gene encodes CDR1 SGHRS and CDR2 YFSETQ. Trimming took 4 bases from V and 0 from J, leaving 14 bases between them.

The count of this clone is one. The chain combines TRBV28 with TRBJ1-2; D not certain. Germline CDR1 MDHEN, CDR2 SYDVKM. The CDR3 has 14 residues. With 6 bases removed from V and 2 bases from J, the gap between germline ends came to 13 bases. As DNA, the CDR3 is TGTGCCAGCAGGGAAGGAGCAGTAAACTATGGCTACACCTTC. It codes for CASREGAVNYGYTF.

The rearrangement links TRBV2 to TRBJ1-5; possibly TRBD1 for D (5 bases). Germline V gene data show CDR1 as SNHLY and CDR2 as FYNNEI. The V end was cut by 6 bases, the J end by 5 bases, with 11 bases between. The CDR3 runs to 13 residues. The CDR3 nucleotides read TGTGCCAGCAGACTCCAGGGTTATCAGCCCCAGCATTTT. The encoded protein is CASRLQGYQPQHF.

V gene TRBV23-1 combines with J gene TRBJ1-6, with 8 bases lining up with TRBD1. TRBV23-1 has ORF status, its function being uncertain. The CDR3 sequence is 21 residues long. The trim removed 0 bases at V and 8 bases at J, leaving 21 bases unmatched. The CDR3 loop is CASSQSVRDRQLPTPDSPLHF. Written as DNA, the CDR3 is TGCGCCAGCAGTCAATCGGTAAGGGACAGGCAACTCCCTACCCCAGATTCACCCCTCCACTTT.

The J gene is TRBJ1-2, the V gene TRBV6-5, with a weak D call TRBD1 (5 bases). The germline V gene encodes CDR1 MNHEY and CDR2 SVGAGI. Trimming took off 7 bases at V and 0 bases at J, with 12 bases between the two ends. The CDR3 spans 14 residues. The CDR3 DNA is TGTGCCAGCAAAAAGACAGTATCTAACTATGGCTACACCTTC. It yields the protein CASKKTVSNYGYTF.

The J gene is TRBJ1-2, the V gene TRBV5-5, with no clear D. Trimming shortened V by 7 bases and J by 5 bases, and 9 bases separated the two germline ends. The CDR3 totals 11 residues. Germline V gene sequence: CDR1 SGHKS, CDR2 YYEKEE (reference sequence). The CDR3 coding sequence is TGTGCCAGCTCGGAGGGTTATGGCTACACCTTC. Residues: CASSEGYGYTF.

This clone was detected once. V gene TRBV2 combines with J gene TRBJ1-1, with TRBD1 as a possible D gene (6 bases). The CDR3 spans 14 residues. V was shortened by 1 base and J by 11 bases, with 17 bases between the two germline ends. Germline V gene data show CDR1 as SNHLY and CDR2 as FYNNEI. CDR3: CASSEGDISFVAFF. CDR3 coding DNA: TGTGCCAGCAGTGAAGGGGACATTAGTTTTGTTGCTTTCTTT. Supplemented by reference TRBV2 and TRBJ1-1, the full variable domain reads EPEVTQTPSHQVTQMGQEVILRCVPISNHLYFYWYRQILGQKVEFLVSFYNNEISEKSEIFDDQFSVERPDGSNFTLKIRSTKLEDSAMYFCASSEGDISFVAFFGQGTRLTVV.

This chain links TRBV7-8 with TRBJ1-2; 9 bases fit TRBD1. After removal of 2 bases from V and 5 bases from J, the junction contained 6 bases not matched to a gene. This CDR3 is built from 15 residues. CDR1 and CDR2 (germline): SGHVS, FQNEAQ. The DNA for the CDR3 is TGTGCCAGCAGCTTAACGGGACAGGGAGGATATGGCTACACCTTC. As protein: CASSLTGQGGYGYTF.

The sample holds one count of this clone. This rearrangement joins TRBV27 to TRBJ1-2, with D perhaps matching TRBD1 (5 bases). This CDR3 has 15 residues. V lost 4 bases and J 5 bases, leaving 17 bases between the germline ends. The germline gives CDR1 MNHEY, CDR2 SMNVEV (reference sequence). The chain's CDR3 is CASSSLGPGRYGYTF. The CDR3 DNA sequence: TGTGCCAGCAGTTCCTTAGGTCCAGGGCGGTATGGCTACACCTTC.

The V call is TRBV7-2, the J call TRBJ2-5; D might be TRBD2 (6 bases). V gave up 2 bases and J gave up 5 bases, with 15 bases separating them. The CDR3 covers 15 residues. Germline V gene sequence: CDR1 SGHTA, CDR2 FQGNSA. CDR3 residues: CASSLLGGDLETQYF. In DNA form, the CDR3 reads TGTGCCAGCAGCTTATTGGGGGGAGACCTGGAGACCCAGTACTTC.

In its sample, this clone was seen a few times. J is TRBJ1-3 and V is TRBV6-8; D ambiguous. The CDR3 extends over 14 amino acids. Germline assignment: CDR1 MNHGY and CDR2 SAAAGT. The germline V and J ends were trimmed by 6 bases and 4 bases, with 13 bases remaining between them. This CDR3 is CASSPWRYGNTIYF. In nucleotides, the CDR3 is TGTGCCAGCAGCCCCTGGAGGTACGGAAACACCATATATTTT.

The chain uses TRBV6-5 and TRBJ2-1; maybe TRBD2 (5 bases). CDR1 and CDR2 (germline): MNHEY, SVGAGI. The CDR3 contains 12 residues. V lost 2 bases and J 7 bases, leaving 6 bases between the germline ends. The CDR3 loop reads CASSYGGNEQFF. Written as DNA, the CDR3 is TGTGCCAGCAGTTACGGCGGGAATGAGCAGTTCTTC.